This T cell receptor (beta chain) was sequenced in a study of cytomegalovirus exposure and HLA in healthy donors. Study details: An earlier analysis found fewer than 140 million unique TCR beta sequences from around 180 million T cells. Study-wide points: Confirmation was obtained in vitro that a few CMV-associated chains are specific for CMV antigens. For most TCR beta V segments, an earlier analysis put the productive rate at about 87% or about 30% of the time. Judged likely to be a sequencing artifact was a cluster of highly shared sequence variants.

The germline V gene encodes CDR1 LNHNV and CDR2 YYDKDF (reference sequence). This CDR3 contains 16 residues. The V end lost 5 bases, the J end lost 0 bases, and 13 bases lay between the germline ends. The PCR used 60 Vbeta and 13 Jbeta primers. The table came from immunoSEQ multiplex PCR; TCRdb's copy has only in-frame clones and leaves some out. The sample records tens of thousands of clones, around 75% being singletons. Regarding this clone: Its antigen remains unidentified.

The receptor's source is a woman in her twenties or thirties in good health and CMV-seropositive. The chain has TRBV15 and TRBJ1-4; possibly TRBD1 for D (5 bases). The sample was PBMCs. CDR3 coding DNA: TGTGCCACCAGCGCCGGAGGGGTCCCAACTAATGAAAAACTGTTTTTT. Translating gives CATSAGGVPTNEKLFF.